These T cell receptor beta chains were read from a single sample in a study of cytomegalovirus exposure and HLA in healthy donors. Repertoires were generated with immunoSEQ multiplex PCR, while TCRdb's copy carries only in-frame clones and drops some. The sample consists of 200,000 to 250,000 clones, approximately 80% of them appearing once. Sequenced sample: PBMCs. These receptors originate from a girl aged 2 to 9 in good health and CMV-seronegative. CDR3s include the opening cysteine and the closing phenylalanine or tryptophan. A D gene is named only where the DNA matches it firmly.

v_gene	j_gene	d_gene	CDR3aa	CDR3nt
TRBV27	TRBJ1-5	NA	CASSSATAIYSNQPQHF	TGTGCCAGCAGTTCCGCGACAGCTATTTATAGCAATCAGCCCCAGCATTTT
TRBV5-1	TRBJ2-1	TRBD1	CASSLDQGVQYNEQFF	TGCGCCAGCAGCTTGGATCAGGGGGTGCAATACAATGAGCAGTTCTTC
TRBV6-5	TRBJ2-2	TRBD1	CASSYGTAMNTGELFF	TGTGCCAGCAGTTACGGGACAGCGATGAACACCGGGGAGCTGTTTTTT
TRBV5-4	TRBJ2-5	NA	CASRTITEETQYF	TGTGCCAGCAGAACTATTACGGAAGAGACCCAGTACTTC
TRBV30	TRBJ1-3	NA	CAWSVKISSGNTIYF	TGTGCCTGGAGTGTAAAAATCAGCTCTGGAAACACCATATATTTT
TRBV5-4	TRBJ1-1	NA	CASSLWGGTEAFF	TGTGCCAGCAGCTTGTGGGGGGGGACTGAAGCTTTCTTT
TRBV7-9	TRBJ1-5	NA	CAGSLGGGHTNQPQHF	TGTGCCGGCAGCTTAGGGGGGGGACACACCAATCAGCCCCAGCATTTT
TRBV29-1	TRBJ1-3	NA	CSVEEGANTIYF	TGCAGCGTTGAAGAGGGAGCAAACACCATATATTTT
TRBV7-9	TRBJ2-7	TRBD1	CASSLSTGELSYEQYF	TGTGCCAGCAGCTTATCGACAGGGGAACTCTCCTACGAGCAGTACTTC
TRBV9	TRBJ2-3	TRBD2	CASSVKGGGPDTQYF	TGTGCCAGCAGCGTAAAAGGCGGGGGGCCGGATACGCAGTATTTT